These 24 T cell receptor beta chains share one sample of origin, sequenced in a study of blood T cell repertoires in COVID-19. Using immunoSEQ multiplex PCR, the repertoire was profiled, and TCRdb retains in-frame clones only, with some absent. Among about 74,000 clones, approximately 84% were seen once, and the ten largest hold more than 7%. The material sequenced was peripheral blood. The receptors were sampled from a man aged 50 to 60 with active COVID-19.

V and J are TRBV6-1 and TRBJ2-7; 9 positions agree with TRBD1. This CDR3 is built from 17 residues. V gave up 4 bases and J gave up 3 bases; unmatched junction bases: 13. From germline, CDR1 is MNHNS and CDR2 SASEGT. Here the CDR3 DNA reads TGTGCCAGCAGTGCGAAACCCCCCGGACAGGGGTTCTACGAGCAGTACTTC. Translation: CASSAKPPGQGFYEQYF.

The V and J genes are TRBV3-1 (or the pseudogene TRBV3-2) and TRBJ2-1; 7 bases are shared with TRBD2. Germline-derived CDR1 and CDR2 are LGHDT and YNNKEL (reference sequence). V trimming: 7 bases; J trimming: 5 bases; junction bases outside the gene matches: 11. This CDR3 region has 15 residues. This CDR3 reads CASISSGLGNNEQFF. As DNA, the CDR3 is TGTGCCAGCATCTCTAGCGGTCTAGGGAACAATGAGCAGTTCTTC.

The chain joins TRBV10-3 to TRBJ2-2; D is perhaps TRBD2 (6 bases). The V gene's germline CDR1 is ENHRY and CDR2 SYGVKD. V lost 4 bases to trimming and J lost 6 bases, with 12 bases between them. CDR3 size: 14 residues. In DNA, the CDR3 is TGTGCCATCAGTGTAGGTGGAGGGGCCGGGGAGCTGTTTTTT. Amino acid sequence: CAISVGGGAGELFF.

The chain is built from TRBV10-1 and TRBJ2-1; 10 bases map to TRBD1. The V segment lost 5 bases and the J segment 15 bases; nucleotides outside the gene matches: 7. The CDR3 is 12 amino acids. The germline gives CDR1 WNHNN, CDR2 SYGVQD (reference sequence). The CDR3 nucleotides are TGCGCCAGCAGTACCGGGACAGGGGATATGTTCTTC. This encodes CASSTGTGDMFF.

The chain uses TRBV7-2 and TRBJ2-2; possible D gene TRBD1, 5 bases. Trimming cost V 6 bases and J 0 bases, with 11 bases left between them. The germline gives CDR1 SGHTA, CDR2 FQGNSA. This CDR3 spans 15 amino acids. DNA of the CDR3: TGTGCCAGCAGTTACCAGGGCCCGAACACCGGGGAGCTGTTTTTT. The encoded protein is CASSYQGPNTGELFF.

This chain uses TRBV9 with TRBJ1-4, with D possibly matching TRBD1 (5 bases). CDR1 and CDR2 (germline): SGDLS, YYNGEE. Between the trimmed V and J ends, which lost 2 bases and 5 bases, there was a span of 16 bases. The CDR3 runs 16 residues. The DNA of the CDR3 is TGTGCCAGCAGCGTTAGGGGAGGGGTGCTCAATGAAAAACTGTTTTTT. Protein: CASSVRGGVLNEKLFF.

The count of this clone is one. This chain connects TRBV6-5 to TRBJ1-2, with 7 bases lining up with TRBD1. CDR1 is MNHEY, CDR2 SVGAGI, per germline. This CDR3 region has 15 residues. The junction had 6 bases not matched to a gene; V was cut back by 2 bases and J by 3 bases. Written as DNA, the CDR3 is TGTGCCAGCAGTTACCGAATCGACAGGGACTATGGCTACACCTTC. Translating it yields CASSYRIDRDYGYTF.

CDR3 DNA sequence: TGTGCCACCAGTGATTCGTGCCTTGAGGGAGGCTCCTACGAGCAGTACTTC. It is translated as CATSDSCLEGGSYEQYF. The rearrangement uses TRBV24-1 and TRBJ2-7, with TRBD2 as a possible D gene (6 bases). The V gene lost 2 bases and the J gene lost 0 bases, with 16 bases spanning the gap. The CDR3 is 17 residues long. Germline CDR1 and CDR2: KGHDR and SFDVKD.

The chain uses TRBV7-8 and TRBJ1-1; D might be TRBD1 (5 bases). The CDR3 length is 16 residues. CDR1 is SGHVS and CDR2 is FQNEAQ in the germline V gene. V lost 1 base and J lost 5, with 17 bases in between. CDR3 region: CASSLEYLSRGTEAFF. The CDR3 bases are TGTGCCAGCAGCTTAGAGTATTTATCAAGGGGAACTGAAGCTTTCTTT.

The rearrangement uses TRBV6-2 or TRBV6-3 and TRBJ1-6; D remains ambiguous. V was pared by 4 bases and J by 6 bases, with 7 bases between. CDR3 length: 13 residues. Germline V gene sequence: CDR1 MNHEY, CDR2 SVGEGT. The CDR3 region has the DNA TGTGCCAGCAGTTTGGAGCGTAATTCACCCCTCCACTTT. It translates to CASSLERNSPLHF.

This chain joins TRBV30 and TRBJ1-1, with D possibly matching TRBD1 (5 bases). The CDR3 loop spans 13 amino acids. Looked up from germline, CDR1 is GTSNPN and CDR2 is SVGIG (reference sequence). Trimming removed 2 bases at V and 2 bases at J, with 9 bases between. CDR3 sequence reads: CAWSLRGNTEAFF. The CDR3 bases are TGTGCCTGGAGTTTAAGGGGAAACACTGAAGCTTTCTTT. Drawing the rest from reference TRBV30 and TRBJ1-1, the complete variable domain is SQTIHQWPATLVQPVGSPLSLECTVEGTSNPNLYWYRQAAGRGLQLLFYSVGIGQISSEVPQNLSASRPQDRQFILSSKKLLLSDSGFYLCAWSLRGNTEAFFGQGTRLTVV.

This clone has a handful of counts. This rearrangement joins TRBV3-1 (or the pseudogene TRBV3-2) to TRBJ2-7; no firm D call. The CDR3 has 11 amino acids. V was trimmed by 5 bases and J by 7 bases, leaving 9 bases between them. CDR1 is LGHDT, CDR2 YNNKEL, per germline (reference sequence). CDR3: CASSSSREQYF. As DNA, the CDR3 is TGTGCCAGCAGCTCGAGTCGGGAGCAGTACTTC.

CDR3 sequence (DNA): TGTGCCAGCAGCCCCGAGGGTCTTGAAGCTTTCTTT. This codes for CASSPEGLEAFF. The genes are TRBV7-9 and TRBJ1-1, with no clear D. Trimming left V 5 bases short and J 7 bases short, with 11 bases between. The CDR3 totals 12 residues. CDR1 is SEHNR, CDR2 FQNEAQ, per germline (reference sequence).

V and J are TRBV2 and TRBJ1-2, with D tentatively TRBD1 (6 bases). With 4 bases removed from V and 8 bases from J, the gap between germline ends came to 20 bases. The CDR3 runs 15 residues. Germline CDR1 reads SNHLY; CDR2 reads FYNNEI. The CDR3 nucleotides are TGTGCCAGCAGTGCGTACCCGGGACACCAAAGGGGCTACACCTTC. It translates to CASSAYPGHQRGYTF.

J is TRBJ1-2 and V is TRBV6-6; D gene unclear. The V end was cut by 0 bases, the J end by 3 bases, with 5 bases between. The germline gives CDR1 MNHNY, CDR2 SVGAGI (reference sequence). The CDR3 length is 13 residues. CDR3 DNA sequence: TGTGCCAGCAGTTACTCCTCGTACTATGGCTACACCTTC. It specifies CASSYSSYYGYTF.

The chain joins TRBV29-1 to TRBJ2-7, with D tentatively TRBD1 (6 bases). The V and J ends lost 1 base and 2 bases respectively, with 6 bases between them. The germline CDR1 and CDR2 sequences are SQVTM and ANQGSEA. There are 12 residues in the CDR3. CDR3: CSVEGTAYEQYF. The CDR3 DNA reads as TGCAGCGTTGAAGGGACAGCCTACGAGCAGTACTTC.

The gene calls are TRBV28 and TRBJ1-2, with D unresolved. The V and J ends lost 7 bases and 7 bases respectively, with 22 bases between them. There are 15 residues in the CDR3. CDR1 is MDHEN and CDR2 is SYDVKM in the germline V gene. CDR3: CASTLEGGRARGYTF. The CDR3 DNA is TGTGCCAGCACTCTAGAGGGCGGCAGAGCGCGTGGCTACACCTTC.

This chain links TRBV30 with TRBJ1-6, with D possibly being TRBD1 (6 bases). Germline V CDR1 and CDR2: GTSNPN, SVGIG (reference sequence). The CDR3 runs to 18 residues. V was clipped by 0 bases and J by 0 bases, with 15 bases between them. Here the CDR3 reads CAWSVRAGAISYNSPLHF. The CDR3, as DNA: TGTGCCTGGAGTGTTCGGGCAGGGGCCATCTCCTATAATTCACCCCTCCACTTT.

Only one count was recorded for this clone. The chain is built from TRBV4-1 and TRBJ1-2; 8 positions agree with TRBD1. Germline values: CDR1 MGHRA, CDR2 YSYEKL. V gave up 3 bases and J gave up 8 bases; unmatched junction bases: 2. The CDR3 sequence is 12 residues long. CDR3 nucleotides: TGCGCCAGCAGCCACGGACAGGGAGGCTACACCTTC. It specifies CASSHGQGGYTF.

The chain recombines TRBV5-5 with TRBJ2-3; 8 bases fit TRBD1. The CDR3 has 15 residues. CDR1 SGHKS and CDR2 YYEKEE come from the germline V gene (reference sequence). The V segment lost 4 bases and the J segment 6 bases; nucleotides outside the gene matches: 10. As DNA, the CDR3 is TGTGCCAGCAGCCCCCGGGACAGGATCATGGATACGCAGTATTTT. It codes for CASSPRDRIMDTQYF.

The gene calls are TRBV18 and TRBJ2-7; 8 bases align to TRBD1. V shed 3 bases and J 10 bases; nucleotides not matched to a gene: 8. The CDR3 contains 13 residues. Germline CDR1 reads KGHSH; CDR2 reads LQKENI. In DNA form, the CDR3 reads TGTGCCAGCTCACCGATGACAGGGGCGGATCAGTACTTC. As protein: CASSPMTGADQYF.

This chain links TRBV7-8 with TRBJ2-3, with TRBD1 matching 11 bases. The CDR3 is 16 residues long. Germline-derived CDR1 and CDR2 are SGHVS and FQNEAQ. Unmatched junction bases numbered 8, after V lost 5 bases and J lost 4 bases. CDR3 loop: CASSPPGQGVSDTQYF. DNA of the CDR3: TGTGCCAGCAGCCCCCCGGGACAGGGGGTATCAGATACGCAGTATTTT.

The chain joins TRBV11-2 to TRBJ2-3, with D perhaps TRBD2 (6 bases). Germline-derived CDR1 and CDR2 are SGHAT and FQNNGV. CDR3 length equals 16 residues. Trimming cost V 5 bases and J 5 bases, with 20 bases left between them. Here the CDR3 reads CASSGRYQPGGDTQYF. As DNA, the CDR3 is TGTGCCAGCAGCGGCCGATATCAGCCCGGGGGAGATACGCAGTATTTT.

The chain links TRBV11-2 to TRBJ1-1; D is unresolved. The CDR3 length is 15 residues. CDR1 SGHAT and CDR2 FQNNGV come from the germline V gene. V lost 7 bases, J lost 1 base, and 16 bases lay in between. CDR3 sequence reads: CASKVRWEGNTEAFF. In DNA, the CDR3 is TGTGCCAGCAAGGTTCGGTGGGAGGGGAACACTGAAGCTTTCTTT.